This T cell receptor (beta chain) was retrieved from a study of TIL therapy for anti-PD-1-resistant metastatic lung cancer. Study-wide results and limits: The baseline peripheral repertoire was partially replaced by infused TIL clonotypes that later decayed.

The sample's time point: pre-treatment sample, taken before nivolumab and TIL therapy. The libraries were made with immunoSEQ v3. Each library reached 2.1 million or so read pairs, or 5-6 million at deep level. Repertoires were generated with immunoSEQ multiplex PCR, while TCRdb's copy carries only in-frame clones and drops some. This table has tens of thousands of clones, around 76% appearing once. Losses at the gene ends were 4 bases for V and 4 bases for J; bases not matched to a gene: 10. The CDR3 sequence is 16 residues long. Germline V CDR1 and CDR2: SGHNT, YYREEE (reference sequence). Remarks on this clone: Its matching antigen is unknown.

The specimen comprised blood, sampled at baseline. This sequence originates from a person aged 25 to 85 with non-small cell lung cancer. The V call is TRBV5-4, the J call TRBJ2-2; 7 nucleotides align to TRBD2. CDR3 sequence reads: CASSRPGEGRTGELFF. CDR3 nucleotide sequence: TGTGCCAGCAGCCGCCCGGGGGAGGGACGCACCGGGGAGCTGTTTTTT.